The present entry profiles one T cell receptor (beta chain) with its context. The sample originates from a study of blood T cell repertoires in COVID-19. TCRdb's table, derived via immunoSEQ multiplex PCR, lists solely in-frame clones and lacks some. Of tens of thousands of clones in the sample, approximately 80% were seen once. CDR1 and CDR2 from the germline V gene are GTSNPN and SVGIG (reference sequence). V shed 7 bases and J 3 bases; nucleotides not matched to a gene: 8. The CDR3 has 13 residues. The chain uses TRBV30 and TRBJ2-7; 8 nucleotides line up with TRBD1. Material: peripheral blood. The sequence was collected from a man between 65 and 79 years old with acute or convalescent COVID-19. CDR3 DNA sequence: TGTGCCTTGAGGGAGACAGGGGTCTACGAGCAGTACTTC. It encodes CALRETGVYEQYF.